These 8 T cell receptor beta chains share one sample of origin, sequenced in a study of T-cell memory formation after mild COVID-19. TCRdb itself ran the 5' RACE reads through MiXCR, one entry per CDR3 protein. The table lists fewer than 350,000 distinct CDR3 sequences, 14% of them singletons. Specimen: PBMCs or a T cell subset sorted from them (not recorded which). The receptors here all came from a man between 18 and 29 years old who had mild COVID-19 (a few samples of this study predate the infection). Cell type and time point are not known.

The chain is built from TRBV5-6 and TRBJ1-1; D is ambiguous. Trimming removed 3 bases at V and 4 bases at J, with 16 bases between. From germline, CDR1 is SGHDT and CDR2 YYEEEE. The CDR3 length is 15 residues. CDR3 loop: CASSWRSQGGTEAFF. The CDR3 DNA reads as TGTGCCAGCAGCTGGCGATCCCAAGGTGGCACTGAAGCTTTCTTT.

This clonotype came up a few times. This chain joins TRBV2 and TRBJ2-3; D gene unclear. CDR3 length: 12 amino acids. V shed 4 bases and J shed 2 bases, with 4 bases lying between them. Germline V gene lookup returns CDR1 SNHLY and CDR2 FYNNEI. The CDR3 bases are TGTGCCAGCAGTGTCGTCACAGATACGCAGTATTTT. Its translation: CASSVVTDTQYF.

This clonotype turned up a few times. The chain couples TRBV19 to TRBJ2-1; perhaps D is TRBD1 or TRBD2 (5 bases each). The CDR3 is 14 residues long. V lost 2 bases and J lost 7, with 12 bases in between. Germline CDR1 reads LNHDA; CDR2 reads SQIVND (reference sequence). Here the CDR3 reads CASSILGAGNEQFF. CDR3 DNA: TGTGCCAGTAGTATACTCGGGGCTGGAAATGAGCAGTTCTTC. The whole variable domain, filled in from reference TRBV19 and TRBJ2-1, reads DGGITQSPKYLFRKEGQNVTLSCEQNLNHDAMYWYRQDPGQGLRLIYYSQIVNDFQKGDIAEGYSVSREKKESFPLTVTSAQKNPTAFYLCASSILGAGNEQFFGPGTRLTVL.

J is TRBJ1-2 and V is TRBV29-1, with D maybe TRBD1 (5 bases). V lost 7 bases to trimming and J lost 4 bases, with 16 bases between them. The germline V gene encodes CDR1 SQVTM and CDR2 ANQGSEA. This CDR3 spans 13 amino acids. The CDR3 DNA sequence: TGCAGCGCCAGGGCCGGGGGTGCCTATGGCTACACCTTC. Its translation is CSARAGGAYGYTF. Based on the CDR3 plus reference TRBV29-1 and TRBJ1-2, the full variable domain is SAVISQKPSRDICQRGTSLTIQCQVDSQVTMMFWYRQQPGQSLTLIATANQGSEATYESGFVIDKFPISRPNLTFSTLTVSNMSPEDSSIYLCSARAGGAYGYTFGSGTRLTVV.

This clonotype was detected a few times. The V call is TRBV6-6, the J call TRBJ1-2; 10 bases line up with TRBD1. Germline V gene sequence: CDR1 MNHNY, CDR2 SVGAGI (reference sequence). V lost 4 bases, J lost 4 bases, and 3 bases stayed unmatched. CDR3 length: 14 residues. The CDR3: CASSSRTGGYGYTF. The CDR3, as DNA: TGTGCCAGCAGTTCCCGGACAGGGGGCTATGGCTACACCTTC.

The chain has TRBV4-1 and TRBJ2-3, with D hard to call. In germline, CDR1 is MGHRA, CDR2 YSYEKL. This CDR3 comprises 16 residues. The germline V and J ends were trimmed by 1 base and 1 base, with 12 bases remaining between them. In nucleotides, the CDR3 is TGCGCCAGCAGCCAAGTCCTTCCGCGACGCACAGATACGCAGTATTTT. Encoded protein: CASSQVLPRRTDTQYF.

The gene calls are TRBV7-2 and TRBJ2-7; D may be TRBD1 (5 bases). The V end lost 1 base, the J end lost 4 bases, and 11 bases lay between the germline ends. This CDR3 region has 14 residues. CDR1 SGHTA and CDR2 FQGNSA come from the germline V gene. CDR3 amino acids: CASSLDAGRYEQYF. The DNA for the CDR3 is TGTGCCAGCAGCTTAGACGCAGGGCGGTACGAGCAGTACTTC.

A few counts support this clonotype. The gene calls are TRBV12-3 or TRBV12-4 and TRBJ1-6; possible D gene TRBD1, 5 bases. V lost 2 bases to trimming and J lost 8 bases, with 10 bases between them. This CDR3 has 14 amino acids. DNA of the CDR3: TGTGCCAGCAGTTTATGGGACGGTTATTCACCCCTCCACTTT. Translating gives CASSLWDGYSPLHF.